This T cell receptor (beta chain) was recovered during a study of shared clonotypes between healthy human individuals. Naive CD8 cells lacked CD45RO and underwent positive selection for CCR7, leaving out terminally differentiated effector memory CD45RA+ cells. Only in-frame clones appear in the TCRdb table, and some are missing; sequencing was by immunoSEQ multiplex PCR. Among 1.5 million to 2.5 million clones listed, approximately 95% were seen once. The sequencing input was naive CD8+ T cells sorted from blood. This clonotype originated in a man between 18 and 35 years old in good health.

The CDR3 reads CASSENRGPETQYF. CDR3 DNA: TGTGCCAGCAGTGAGAACAGGGGCCCAGAGACCCAGTACTTC. The J gene is TRBJ2-5, the V gene TRBV6-1; 7 bases are a match to TRBD1. V gave up 3 bases and J gave up 4 bases; unmatched junction bases: 5. The CDR3 is made up of 14 amino acids. Germline V CDR1 and CDR2: MNHNS, SASEGT.